This T cell receptor (beta chain) derives from a study of blood T cells in healthy people across ages. Study-wide results and caveats: Unknown CMV status may confound age-related changes in expanded clones.

Per the germline V gene, CDR1 is SGDLS and CDR2 is YYNGEE. The CDR3 has 15 residues. This clonotype was observed a handful of times. The antigen is unknown. An end of the junction does not agree with germline; a read error may underlie this. Primers used in a second PCR of roughly 6 to 11 cycles were a sample-barcoded 5' primer and a J-beta primer mix. Every cDNA molecule bore a tag from a template-switch adaptor containing 12 random nucleotides. Per sample, CDR3-containing paired-end reads numbered at least 2.5 million. MiXCR, applied by TCRdb to the 5' RACE reads, yields one record per CDR3 protein. The profile shows 1,100,000 or so distinct CDR3 sequences, under 55% of them singletons. Per sample, at least 6 micrograms of total RNA were extracted.

The chain is built from TRBV9 and TRBJ2-7, with 9 bases that match TRBD2. This TCR came from an older woman in good health. Material: blood. CDR3 nucleotides: TGTGCCGGCAGCGTAGATCCCGGGACTAGCCACGAGCAGTACTTC. It translates to CAGSVDPGTSHEQYF.